The rows below give T cell receptor beta chains drawn from one sample of a study of regulatory T cells in long-lasting Graves disease. TCRdb used MiXCR to reprocess the multiplex PCR reads, holding one entry per CDR3 protein. Of 240,000 or so distinct CDR3 sequences in the sample, 20% to 25% were seen once. The material sequenced was peripheral blood mononuclear cells (PBMCs), taken at new diagnosis, from a patient treated with antithyroid drugs. Receptors originate from a female donor with Graves disease. Both conserved end residues are part of each CDR3. D genes are given only for firm matches. Clone sizes are given selectively: once, few, many, or a class where the clone is expanded.

V,D,J,size,CDR3,DNA
TRBV15,.,TRBJ2-5,many,CATSYYPETQYF,TGTGCCACCAGCTATTATCCTGAGACCCAGTACTTC
TRBV18,.,TRBJ2-1,many,CASSPGAGDEQFF,TGTGCCAGCTCACCGGGGGCGGGAGATGAGCAGTTCTTC
TRBV27,TRBD2,TRBJ2-1,.,CASSLMGTSGSVYNEQFF,TGTGCCAGCAGTTTAATGGGGACTAGCGGGAGTGTGTACAATGAGCAGTTCTTC
TRBV19,.,TRBJ2-1,many,CASTVQGASGMNEQFF,TGTGCCAGTACCGTACAGGGGGCTAGCGGGATGAATGAGCAGTTCTTC
TRBV6-2/TRBV6-3,.,TRBJ2-7,many,CASSLLPYEQYF,TGTGCCAGCAGTTTACTACCCTACGAGCAGTACTTC
TRBV28,TRBD1,TRBJ2-3,many,CASIPQGAGEDTQYF,TGTGCCAGCATCCCACAGGGGGCAGGTGAAGATACGCAGTATTTT
TRBV4-3,.,TRBJ2-5,.,CASSQESGGGETQYF,TGCGCCAGCAGCCAAGAGAGTGGGGGCGGAGAGACCCAGTACTTC
TRBV11-2,TRBD1,TRBJ1-3,many,CASSKDRGSTGNTIYF,TGTGCCAGCAGCAAGGACAGGGGTAGCACTGGAAACACCATATATTTT
TRBV7-9,TRBD1,TRBJ2-7,many,CASSLAVLTGAVREQYF,TGTGCCAGCAGCTTAGCCGTATTAACAGGGGCCGTACGAGAGCAGTACTTC
TRBV9,TRBD2,TRBJ2-7,.,CASSVVPAGAYEQYF,TGTGCCAGCAGCGTAGTTCCGGCGGGAGCCTACGAGCAGTACTTC
TRBV2,.,TRBJ2-5,.,CASSAGAQETQYF,TGTGCCAGCAGTGCGGGGGCCCAAGAGACCCAGTACTTC
TRBV25-1,TRBD1,TRBJ1-6,.,CASSGDRAYSPLHF,TGTGCCAGCAGTGGGGACAGGGCCTATTCACCCCTCCACTTT
TRBV18,TRBD1,TRBJ2-1,many,CASSPPRGQGTNNEQFF,TGTGCCAGCTCACCACCGAGGGGGCAGGGCACAAACAATGAGCAGTTCTTC
TRBV9,TRBD1,TRBJ1-2,many,CASRGTDYGYTF,TGTGCCAGCAGGGGGACAGACTATGGCTACACCTTC
TRBV19,.,TRBJ2-2,few,CASHPGGRYTGELFF,TGTGCCAGTCATCCGGGGGGCCGGTACACCGGGGAGCTGTTTTTT
TRBV6-1,.,TRBJ2-1,.,CASRLDVTSEQFF,TGTGCCAGCAGGCTGGACGTCACCAGTGAGCAGTTCTTC
TRBV10-3,TRBD2,TRBJ2-1,many,CAISVSSGTNEQFF,TGTGCCATCAGTGTTTCTAGCGGGACTAATGAGCAGTTCTTC
TRBV10-3,TRBD1,TRBJ2-5,many,CAISSRTGRQETQYF,TGTGCCATCAGCAGTCGGACAGGGAGACAAGAGACCCAGTACTTC
TRBV7-2,.,TRBJ2-1,.,CASNSGTLNEQFF,TGTGCCAGCAACTCCGGGACTCTCAATGAGCAGTTCTTC
TRBV20-1,TRBD2,TRBJ2-1,many,CSATPLAGGYNEQFF,TGCAGTGCCACCCCCCTAGCGGGAGGATACAATGAGCAGTTCTTC
TRBV19,.,TRBJ2-1,.,CASSIVPYNEQSF,TGTGCCAGTAGTATAGTGCCATACAATGAGCAGTCCTTC
TRBV7-3,.,TRBJ1-2,many,CASSPRVVYTF,TGTGCCAGCAGCCCGCGGGTCGTCTACACCTTC
TRBV7-2,TRBD1,TRBJ2-3,many,CASSVRQGGSDTQYF,TGTGCCAGCAGCGTGAGACAGGGTGGTTCAGATACGCAGTATTTT
TRBV12-3/TRBV12-4,.,TRBJ1-5,many,CASRGVGQPQHF,TGTGCCAGCAGGGGGGTGGGCCAGCCCCAGCATTTT
TRBV11-3,.,TRBJ2-3,many,CATGKGSGDTQYF,TGTGCCACGGGGAAAGGGTCAGGAGATACGCAGTATTTT
TRBV20-1,.,TRBJ2-5,many,CSAGAPLLVQETQYF,TGCAGTGCCGGGGCCCCTCTGCTGGTCCAAGAGACCCAGTACTTC
TRBV18,.,TRBJ2-5,few,CASSITAETQYF,TGTGCCAGCTCAATCACTGCGGAGACCCAGTACTTC
TRBV4-3,TRBD2,TRBJ2-7,.,CASSHGTSGSYEQYF,TGCGCCAGCAGCCACGGGACTAGCGGGAGTTACGAGCAGTACTTC
TRBV2,.,TRBJ2-1,many,CASTRMGGYNEQFF,TGTGCCAGCACCCGCATGGGAGGCTACAATGAGCAGTTCTTC
TRBV7-2,.,TRBJ2-3,many,CASSLGGPMISTDTQYF,TGTGCCAGCAGCTTAGGTGGACCCATGATAAGCACAGATACGCAGTATTTT
TRBV20-1,TRBD1,TRBJ2-3,many,CSARDPRGRTDTQYF,TGCAGTGCTAGAGATCCGAGGGGGCGCACAGATACGCAGTATTTT
TRBV28,TRBD1,TRBJ2-7,many,CASSKPGGPRYEQYF,TGTGCCAGCAGTAAGCCAGGGGGTCCGAGGTACGAGCAGTACTTC
TRBV12-3/TRBV12-4,.,TRBJ2-1,many,CASSLALRDEQFF,TGTGCCAGCAGTTTAGCGCTTAGGGATGAGCAGTTCTTC
TRBV4-3,.,TRBJ2-7,few,CASSQAEGLSYEQYF,TGCGCCAGCAGCCAAGCCGAAGGACTCTCCTACGAGCAGTACTTC
TRBV18,TRBD1,TRBJ2-7,many,CASSSTGTNPYEQYF,TGTGCCAGCTCATCGACAGGGACGAACCCCTACGAGCAGTACTTC
TRBV29-1,.,TRBJ2-3,many,CSVEGDTTDTQYF,TGCAGCGTTGAAGGGGACACCACAGATACGCAGTATTTT